This TCR beta chain derives from a study of early T cells in non-severe SARS-CoV-2 infection. Overall study context: Sequencing used unsorted whole-blood bulk RNA, so chains lack pairing. Whole-study results and caveats: Private and CD4 specificities were missed by VDJdb matching, skewed to anti-spike CD8.

The protocol attached unique molecular identifiers to individual cDNA molecules. TCRdb fed the 5' RACE reads into MiXCR, producing one record per CDR3 protein. The sample shows tens of thousands of distinct CDR3 sequences, more than 5% of them seen only once. This clonotype appeared a few times. Antigen specificity is unknown. Trimming removed 1 base at V and 2 bases at J, with 8 bases between. Germline V CDR1 and CDR2: SGHNT, YYREEE (reference sequence). This CDR3 spans 14 amino acids. J is TRBJ2-3 and V is TRBV5-4, with D perhaps being TRBD1 or TRBD2 (5 bases each). Sequencing used whole blood. This clonotype was sampled from an adult who was a healthcare worker with PCR-confirmed SARS-CoV-2 infection or an uninfected control (not recorded which). CDR3 loop: CASSLQGTTDTQYF. The CDR3 DNA reads as TGTGCCAGCAGCTTGCAAGGGACCACAGATACGCAGTATTTT.